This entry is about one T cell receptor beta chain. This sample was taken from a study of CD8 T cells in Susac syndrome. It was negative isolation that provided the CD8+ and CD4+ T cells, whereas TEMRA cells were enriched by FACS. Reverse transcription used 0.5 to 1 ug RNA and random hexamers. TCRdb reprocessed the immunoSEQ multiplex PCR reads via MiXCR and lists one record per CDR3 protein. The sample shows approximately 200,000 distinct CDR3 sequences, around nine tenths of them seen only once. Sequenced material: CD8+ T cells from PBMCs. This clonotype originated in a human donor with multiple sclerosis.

CDR3 region: CATSGRRSGGYTF. In nucleotides, the CDR3 is TGTGCCACCAGCGGCAGACGATCAGGAGGCTACACCTTC. This sequence joins TRBV15 and TRBJ1-2; D gene ambiguous. Germline V CDR1 and CDR2: LNHNV, YYDKDF (reference sequence). Trimming cost V 5 bases and J 8 bases, with 15 bases left between them. The CDR3 has 13 residues.